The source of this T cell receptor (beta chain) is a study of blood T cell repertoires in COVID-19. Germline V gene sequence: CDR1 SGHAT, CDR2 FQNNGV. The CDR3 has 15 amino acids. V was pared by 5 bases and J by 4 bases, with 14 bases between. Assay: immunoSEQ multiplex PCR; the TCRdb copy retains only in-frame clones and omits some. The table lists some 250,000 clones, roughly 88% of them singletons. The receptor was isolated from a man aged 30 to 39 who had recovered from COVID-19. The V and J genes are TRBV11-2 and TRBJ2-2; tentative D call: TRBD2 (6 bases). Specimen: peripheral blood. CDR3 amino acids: CASSLGDLTTGELFF. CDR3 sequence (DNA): TGTGCCAGCAGCCTAGGGGACTTAACCACCGGGGAGCTGTTTTTT.